The rows below give T cell receptor beta chains drawn from one sample of a study of blood T cells in healthy people across ages. TCRdb recomputed calls from the 5' RACE reads with MiXCR, one row per CDR3 protein. The sample records fewer than 1.5 million distinct CDR3 sequences, 35% to 45% being singletons. Sequences were obtained from blood. The source is a woman aged 18-29 years in good health. CDR3s include the opening cysteine and the closing phenylalanine or tryptophan. The D gene is left open where the match is weak. Not all rows give a size; the values are once, few, many and, for expanded clones, a class.

d_gene: TRBD2
j_gene: TRBJ2-7
abundance: many
v_gene: TRBV12-3/TRBV12-4
CDR3aa: CASSLGLAGGTYEQYF
CDR3nt: TGTGCCAGCAGCTTGGGGCTAGCGGGAGGGACCTACGAGCAGTACTTC

d_gene: NA
j_gene: TRBJ1-6
abundance: NA
v_gene: TRBV20-1
CDR3aa: CSARAESDSPLHF
CDR3nt: TGCAGTGCTAGAGCTGAAAGCGATTCACCCCTCCACTTT

d_gene: NA
j_gene: TRBJ2-1
abundance: NA
v_gene: TRBV4-1
CDR3aa: CASSQEGAGGNEQFF
CDR3nt: TGCGCCAGCAGCCAAGAAGGGGCAGGTGGAAATGAGCAGTTCTTC

d_gene: NA
j_gene: TRBJ1-5
abundance: NA
v_gene: TRBV6-1
CDR3aa: CASREIYSNQPQHF
CDR3nt: TGTGCCAGCAGGGAAATTTATAGCAATCAGCCCCAGCATTTT

d_gene: TRBD1
j_gene: TRBJ1-2
abundance: NA
v_gene: TRBV20-1
CDR3aa: CRTDRGLNGYTF
CDR3nt: TGCAGGACAGACAGGGGACTGAATGGCTACACCTTC

d_gene: NA
j_gene: TRBJ2-4
abundance: NA
v_gene: TRBV20-1
CDR3aa: CSASDVAKNIQYF
CDR3nt: TGCAGTGCCTCAGACGTAGCCAAAAACATTCAGTACTTC

d_gene: NA
j_gene: TRBJ2-3
abundance: few
v_gene: TRBV20-1
CDR3aa: CSGQAKGDTQYF
CDR3nt: TGCAGTGGACAGGCCAAGGGAGATACGCAGTATTTT

d_gene: TRBD1
j_gene: TRBJ2-7
abundance: many
v_gene: TRBV7-9
CDR3aa: CASSTGGYEQYF
CDR3nt: TGTGCCAGCAGCACAGGGGGCTACGAGCAGTACTTC

d_gene: NA
j_gene: TRBJ2-3
abundance: NA
v_gene: TRBV5-5
CDR3aa: CASSLGQPVPTDTQYF
CDR3nt: TGTGCCAGCAGCTTGGGGCAGCCGGTCCCCACAGATACGCAGTATTTT

d_gene: TRBD2
j_gene: TRBJ2-7
abundance: NA
v_gene: TRBV5-6
CDR3aa: CASSFLSGGLSEQYF
CDR3nt: TGTGCCAGCAGCTTTCTTAGCGGGGGGTTATCCGAGCAGTACTTC

d_gene: NA
j_gene: TRBJ2-5
abundance: NA
v_gene: TRBV5-1
CDR3aa: CASSVGLSTETRYF
CDR3nt: TGCGCCAGCAGCGTGGGTCTGTCGACTGAGACCCGGTACTTC

d_gene: NA
j_gene: TRBJ2-1
abundance: NA
v_gene: TRBV5-1
CDR3aa: CASSLGGGGSDQQFF
CDR3nt: TGCGCCAGCAGCTTGGGGGGAGGTGGTTCCGACCAGCAGTTCTTC

d_gene: NA
j_gene: TRBJ2-5
abundance: NA
v_gene: TRBV20-1
CDR3aa: CSAREPGTSRTETQYF
CDR3nt: TGCAGTGCTAGAGAACCCGGAACTAGCAGGACCGAGACCCAGTACTTC

d_gene: NA
j_gene: TRBJ2-1
abundance: NA
v_gene: TRBV5-1
CDR3aa: CASSLRSGNEQFF
CDR3nt: TGCGCCAGCAGCTTGAGATCGGGGAATGAGCAGTTCTTC

d_gene: NA
j_gene: TRBJ1-4
abundance: NA
v_gene: TRBV29-1
CDR3aa: CSVERGNEKLFF
CDR3nt: TGCAGCGTTGAAAGGGGGAATGAAAAACTGTTTTTT

d_gene: TRBD2
j_gene: TRBJ2-3
abundance: NA
v_gene: TRBV6-2/TRBV6-3
CDR3aa: CASSRWTSGGYLLGTDTQYF
CDR3nt: TGTGCCAGCAGCCGGTGGACTAGCGGGGGGTACCTTCTTGGCACAGATACGCAGTATTTT

d_gene: TRBD1
j_gene: TRBJ2-1
abundance: few
v_gene: TRBV20-1
CDR3aa: CSARDRRQGDEQFF
CDR3nt: TGCAGTGCTAGAGATCGAAGACAGGGGGATGAGCAGTTCTTC

d_gene: TRBD1
j_gene: TRBJ2-7
abundance: NA
v_gene: TRBV6-6
CDR3aa: CASSYRGQKIYEQYF
CDR3nt: TGTGCCAGCAGTTACAGGGGGCAGAAAATCTACGAGCAGTACTTC

d_gene: NA
j_gene: TRBJ2-3
abundance: many
v_gene: TRBV4-1
CDR3aa: CASSQESTDTQYF
CDR3nt: TGCGCCAGCAGCCAGGAGAGCACAGATACGCAGTATTTT

d_gene: NA
j_gene: TRBJ2-5
abundance: NA
v_gene: TRBV29-1
CDR3aa: CSVVRDSIQVETQYF
CDR3nt: TGCAGCGTTGTTCGGGACTCTATACAGGTCGAGACCCAGTACTTC

d_gene: NA
j_gene: TRBJ1-1
abundance: NA
v_gene: TRBV20-1
CDR3aa: CSADGQSYTEAFF
CDR3nt: TGCAGTGCCGACGGGCAGAGCTACACTGAAGCTTTCTTT

d_gene: NA
j_gene: TRBJ1-1
abundance: NA
v_gene: TRBV12-3/TRBV12-4
CDR3aa: CASSLDGRPGAFF
CDR3nt: TGTGCCAGCAGCCTGGACGGACGCCCGGGAGCTTTCTTT

d_gene: TRBD2
j_gene: TRBJ2-7
abundance: NA
v_gene: TRBV20-1
CDR3aa: CSARALAGVSYEQYF
CDR3nt: TGCAGTGCTAGGGCACTAGCGGGAGTCTCCTACGAGCAGTACTTC

d_gene: NA
j_gene: TRBJ2-5
abundance: NA
v_gene: TRBV9
CDR3aa: CASSVNGGKETQYF
CDR3nt: TGTGCCAGCAGCGTGAATGGGGGAAAAGAGACCCAGTACTTC

d_gene: NA
j_gene: TRBJ1-3
abundance: NA
v_gene: TRBV6-5
CDR3aa: CASSYGEQGTGNTIYF
CDR3nt: TGTGCCAGCAGTTACGGAGAACAGGGAACTGGAAACACCATATATTTT

d_gene: NA
j_gene: TRBJ2-7
abundance: NA
v_gene: TRBV9
CDR3aa: CASSGPGPTYEQYF
CDR3nt: TGTGCCAGCAGCGGCCCCGGGCCTACCTACGAGCAGTACTTC

d_gene: NA
j_gene: TRBJ2-5
abundance: NA
v_gene: TRBV15
CDR3aa: CATSRGSTGFEEQYF
CDR3nt: TGTGCCACCAGCAGAGGGTCGACGGGGTTTGAGGAGCAGTACTTC

d_gene: NA
j_gene: TRBJ2-7
abundance: NA
v_gene: TRBV28
CDR3aa: CASSPPGFYEQYF
CDR3nt: TGTGCCAGCAGTCCGCCTGGTTTCTACGAGCAGTACTTC

d_gene: TRBD2
j_gene: TRBJ2-1
abundance: NA
v_gene: TRBV6-2/TRBV6-3
CDR3aa: CASSYSLAGLSNEQFF
CDR3nt: TGTGCCAGCAGTTACTCCCTAGCGGGGCTTTCGAATGAGCAGTTCTTC

d_gene: NA
j_gene: TRBJ2-7
abundance: few
v_gene: TRBV11-2
CDR3aa: CASGSLYEQYF
CDR3nt: TGTGCCAGCGGTAGCCTGTACGAGCAGTACTTC

d_gene: NA
j_gene: TRBJ2-3
abundance: NA
v_gene: TRBV6-1
CDR3aa: CASRLEAGTDTQYF
CDR3nt: TGTGCCAGCAGGCTGGAGGCGGGCACAGATACGCAGTATTTT

d_gene: NA
j_gene: TRBJ2-1
abundance: few
v_gene: TRBV6-6
CDR3aa: CASTPSGTGLNNEQFF
CDR3nt: TGTGCCAGCACCCCTAGCGGGACAGGGCTAAACAATGAGCAGTTCTTC

d_gene: NA
j_gene: TRBJ1-2
abundance: NA
v_gene: TRBV5-4
CDR3aa: CASGLGTESPNYGYTF
CDR3nt: TGTGCCAGCGGCCTCGGGACCGAATCGCCGAACTATGGCTACACCTTC

d_gene: NA
j_gene: TRBJ2-1
abundance: NA
v_gene: TRBV20-1
CDR3aa: CSAIGELSIGATVFF
CDR3nt: TGCAGTGCTATAGGGGAGTTGTCGATAGGCGCCACCGTGTTCTTC

d_gene: NA
j_gene: TRBJ1-1
abundance: NA
v_gene: TRBV14
CDR3aa: CASSRTTGNTEAFF
CDR3nt: TGTGCCAGCAGCCGCACGACAGGGAACACTGAAGCTTTCTTT

d_gene: NA
j_gene: TRBJ1-6
abundance: NA
v_gene: TRBV7-8
CDR3aa: CASSIGQNSPLHF
CDR3nt: TGTGCCAGCAGCATTGGACAGAATTCACCCCTCCACTTT

d_gene: NA
j_gene: TRBJ2-7
abundance: NA
v_gene: TRBV12-3/TRBV12-4
CDR3aa: CASSFKGGGSYNEQYF
CDR3nt: TGTGCCAGCAGTTTCAAGGGCGGGGGCTCCTACAATGAGCAGTACTTC

d_gene: NA
j_gene: TRBJ2-7
abundance: NA
v_gene: TRBV7-2
CDR3aa: CASSLSRGWQYF
CDR3nt: TGTGCCAGCAGCTTATCCAGGGGCTGGCAGTACTTC

d_gene: TRBD1
j_gene: TRBJ1-2
abundance: few
v_gene: TRBV7-9
CDR3aa: CASSPTGTASNYGYTF
CDR3nt: TGTGCCAGCAGCCCAACCGGGACAGCTTCTAACTATGGCTACACCTTC

d_gene: NA
j_gene: TRBJ1-2
abundance: NA
v_gene: TRBV11-2
CDR3aa: CATRAGLNYGYTF
CDR3nt: TGTGCCACCCGAGCAGGGCTTAACTATGGCTACACCTTC

d_gene: NA
j_gene: TRBJ2-7
abundance: NA
v_gene: TRBV27
CDR3aa: CASSPLFEQYF
CDR3nt: TGTGCCAGCAGCCCACTGTTTGAGCAGTACTTC

d_gene: TRBD1
j_gene: TRBJ2-3
abundance: NA
v_gene: TRBV7-6
CDR3aa: CASSLIGTGSTDTQYF
CDR3nt: TGTGCCAGCAGCCTAATCGGGACAGGGTCAACAGATACGCAGTATTTT

d_gene: NA
j_gene: TRBJ2-6
abundance: NA
v_gene: TRBV7-2
CDR3aa: CASSKLTTVGSGANVLTF
CDR3nt: TGTGCCAGCAGCAAACTGACAACGGTCGGGTCTGGGGCCAACGTCCTGACTTTC

d_gene: NA
j_gene: TRBJ2-6
abundance: NA
v_gene: TRBV18
CDR3aa: CASSQGPGANVLTF
CDR3nt: TGTGCCAGCTCACAAGGGCCTGGGGCCAACGTCCTGACTTTC

d_gene: TRBD2
j_gene: TRBJ2-1
abundance: NA
v_gene: TRBV6-1
CDR3aa: CASSKRSTSGSGNEQFF
CDR3nt: TGTGCCAGCAGTAAAAGGTCGACTAGCGGGAGTGGTAATGAGCAGTTCTTC

d_gene: NA
j_gene: TRBJ2-1
abundance: NA
v_gene: TRBV5-5
CDR3aa: CASSLAMTAYNEQFF
CDR3nt: TGTGCCAGCAGCTTGGCCATGACAGCATACAATGAGCAGTTCTTC

d_gene: TRBD2
j_gene: TRBJ2-1
abundance: NA
v_gene: TRBV27
CDR3aa: CASKAGPGRAGVNEQFF
CDR3nt: TGTGCCAGCAAGGCAGGGCCCGGGAGGGCCGGGGTCAATGAGCAGTTCTTC

d_gene: NA
j_gene: TRBJ2-3
abundance: few
v_gene: TRBV20-1
CDR3aa: CSASQNPDTQYF
CDR3nt: TGCAGTGCTAGCCAGAACCCAGATACGCAGTATTTT

d_gene: NA
j_gene: TRBJ2-1
abundance: few
v_gene: TRBV20-1
CDR3aa: CSARAGSGDEQFF
CDR3nt: TGCAGTGCTAGAGCCGGGAGTGGGGATGAGCAGTTCTTC

d_gene: NA
j_gene: TRBJ1-2
abundance: NA
v_gene: TRBV27
CDR3aa: CASSLFVNYGYTF
CDR3nt: TGTGCCAGCAGTTTATTTGTAAACTATGGCTACACCTTC

d_gene: TRBD2
j_gene: TRBJ2-2
abundance: NA
v_gene: TRBV20-1
CDR3aa: CSAEGLAGNTGELFF
CDR3nt: TGCAGTGCTGAGGGACTAGCGGGGAACACCGGGGAGCTGTTTTTT

d_gene: NA
j_gene: TRBJ2-3
abundance: few
v_gene: TRBV27
CDR3aa: CASSLDYTSDTQYF
CDR3nt: TGTGCCAGCAGTTTGGATTATACTAGCGATACGCAGTATTTT

d_gene: NA
j_gene: TRBJ1-1
abundance: few
v_gene: TRBV5-5
CDR3aa: CASSLGPGANTEAFF
CDR3nt: TGTGCCAGCAGCTTGGGGCCGGGGGCGAACACTGAAGCTTTCTTT

d_gene: TRBD1
j_gene: TRBJ1-4
abundance: NA
v_gene: TRBV7-8
CDR3aa: CASSRPTGQPTTNEKLFF
CDR3nt: TGTGCCAGCAGCCGCCCCACGGGACAGCCGACAACTAATGAAAAACTGTTTTTT

d_gene: NA
j_gene: TRBJ2-3
abundance: few
v_gene: TRBV29-1
CDR3aa: CSGGVATDTQYF
CDR3nt: TGCAGCGGGGGGGTGGCCACAGATACGCAGTATTTT